This record looks at one T cell receptor beta chain sequence and its context. Some clones are missing from TCRdb's copy, which holds only in-frame ones; the method was immunoSEQ multiplex PCR. The sample holds around 92,000 clones; 74% are singletons and the top ten take roughly 3.9%. This entry belongs to a study of blood T cell repertoires in COVID-19. In Seattle, patients joined the study during active infection and were tracked longitudinally. V shed 2 bases and J 3 bases; nucleotides not matched to a gene: 8. The CDR3 loop spans 17 amino acids. Germline CDR1 is LNHDA and CDR2 is SQIVND (reference sequence).

The genes are TRBV19 and TRBJ1-5; 9 nucleotides match TRBD1. The sample was peripheral blood. The receptor comes from a man in his 70s with COVID-19, enrolled during active disease. Written as DNA, the CDR3 is TGTGCCAGTAGTATAACCCTCGGGACAGGGTACAATCAGCCCCAGCATTTT. Protein product: CASSITLGTGYNQPQHF.